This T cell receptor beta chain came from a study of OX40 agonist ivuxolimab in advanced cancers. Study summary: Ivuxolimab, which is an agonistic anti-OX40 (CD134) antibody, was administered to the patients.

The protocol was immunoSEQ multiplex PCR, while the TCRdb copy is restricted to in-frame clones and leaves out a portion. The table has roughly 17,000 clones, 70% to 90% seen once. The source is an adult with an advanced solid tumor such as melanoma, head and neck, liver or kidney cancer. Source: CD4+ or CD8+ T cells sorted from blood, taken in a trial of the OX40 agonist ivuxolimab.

CDR3 nucleotide sequence: TGTGCCAGCGGAGGACAGGGCTTCCATGAGCAGTTCTTC. Translating it yields CASGGQGFHEQFF. The V call is TRBV11-3, the J call TRBJ2-1, with TRBD1 matching over 8 bases. V shed 8 bases and J 8 bases; nucleotides not matched to a gene: 8. Germline V CDR1 and CDR2: SGHNT, YENEEA. CDR3 size: 13 residues.